This T cell receptor beta chain was obtained from a study of beta chain features in type 1 diabetes. This clone was found a few times. Germline V CDR1 and CDR2: SGHNT, YYREEE (reference sequence). V was pared by 0 bases and J by 5 bases, with 14 bases between. The CDR3 is 15 amino acids. What was sequenced were expressed TCRB transcripts, since all of the isolated RNA had been reverse transcribed. Generated by immunoSEQ multiplex PCR, the TCRdb table keeps only in-frame clones and is missing some. The data hold about 320,000 clones, with approximately 14% observed a single time. The rearrangement links TRBV5-4 to TRBJ2-5, with D perhaps TRBD2 (7 bases). Sequenced: central memory CD4+ T cells from blood. This clonotype was obtained from a man aged 25 to 40 in good health. The CDR3 reads CASSLEQGGMETQYF. The CDR3 region has the DNA TGTGCCAGCAGCTTGGAACAGGGAGGGATGGAGACCCAGTACTTC.